The rows below give T cell receptor beta chains drawn from one sample of a study of shared clonotypes between healthy human individuals. Generated by immunoSEQ multiplex PCR, the TCRdb table keeps only in-frame clones and is missing some. The sample lists about 1 million clones; approximately 72% were seen once. The sample taken for sequencing was memory CD4+ T cells sorted from blood. These TCRs come from a man between 18 and 29 years old in good health. Both conserved end residues are part of each CDR3. A D gene is named only where the DNA matches it firmly. Part of the rows lack a size; the others show once, few, many or a class for expanded clones.

CDR3aa: CASSLSSRLPYNEQFF
CDR3nt: TGTGCCAGCAGTTTATCGAGCAGATTACCCTACAATGAGCAGTTCTTC
v_gene: TRBV27
j_gene: TRBJ2-1
abundance: few
len: 16
d_gene: NA

CDR3aa: CAWSFGQLSNQPQHF
CDR3nt: TGTGCCTGGAGTTTCGGACAGCTGAGCAATCAGCCCCAGCATTTT
v_gene: TRBV30
j_gene: TRBJ1-5
abundance: NA
len: 15
d_gene: NA

CDR3aa: CASSLNILANEKLFF
CDR3nt: TGCGCCAGCAGCTTGAACATTTTAGCTAATGAAAAACTGTTTTTT
v_gene: TRBV5-1
j_gene: TRBJ1-4
abundance: NA
len: 15
d_gene: NA

CDR3aa: CASRNRERYQETQYF
CDR3nt: TGTGCCAGCAGGAACAGGGAAAGGTACCAAGAGACCCAGTACTTC
v_gene: TRBV28
j_gene: TRBJ2-5
abundance: NA
len: 15
d_gene: NA

CDR3aa: CASSGGVGTGELEAFF
CDR3nt: TGTGCCAGCAGCGGGGGTGTTGGGACAGGGGAATTGGAGGCTTTCTTT
v_gene: TRBV7-9
j_gene: TRBJ1-1
abundance: NA
len: 16
d_gene: TRBD1

CDR3aa: CAIFGGPHYEQYF
CDR3nt: TGTGCCATCTTTGGGGGACCCCACTACGAGCAGTACTTC
v_gene: TRBV7-9
j_gene: TRBJ2-7
abundance: NA
len: 13
d_gene: NA

CDR3aa: CAAPAPAFF
CDR3nt: TGTGCCGCACCAGCCCCAGCTTTCTTT
v_gene: TRBV21-1
j_gene: TRBJ1-1
abundance: NA
len: 9
d_gene: NA

CDR3aa: CASSQDRHSLEAFF
CDR3nt: TGTGCCAGCAGCCAAGATCGGCACAGCCTGGAAGCTTTCTTT
v_gene: TRBV4-2
j_gene: TRBJ1-1
abundance: NA
len: 14
d_gene: NA

CDR3aa: CASTRQSTNTEAFF
CDR3nt: TGTGCCAGTACACGGCAGAGTACTAACACTGAAGCTTTCTTT
v_gene: TRBV19
j_gene: TRBJ1-1
abundance: NA
len: 14
d_gene: NA

CDR3aa: CASRSNREGYTF
CDR3nt: TGTGCCAGCCGCTCAAACAGGGAGGGCTACACCTTC
v_gene: TRBV9
j_gene: TRBJ1-2
abundance: NA
len: 12
d_gene: NA

CDR3aa: CAWSPDYEQYF
CDR3nt: TGTGCCTGGAGTCCCGACTACGAGCAGTACTTC
v_gene: TRBV30
j_gene: TRBJ2-7
abundance: NA
len: 11
d_gene: NA

CDR3aa: CASSLVVGEQYF
CDR3nt: TGTGCCAGCAGCTTAGTCGTCGGCGAGCAGTACTTC
v_gene: TRBV7-8
j_gene: TRBJ2-7
abundance: NA
len: 12
d_gene: NA

CDR3aa: CASSPATGAAEQYF
CDR3nt: TGTGCCAGCAGCCCCGCGACAGGGGCGGCCGAGCAGTACTTC
v_gene: TRBV7-9
j_gene: TRBJ2-7
abundance: NA
len: 14
d_gene: TRBD1

CDR3aa: CASSTAWNTEAFF
CDR3nt: TGCGCCAGCAGCACCGCCTGGAACACTGAAGCTTTCTTT
v_gene: TRBV5-1
j_gene: TRBJ1-1
abundance: NA
len: 13
d_gene: NA

CDR3aa: CATSRGTDSPLHF
CDR3nt: TGTGCCACCAGCAGAGGGACAGATTCACCCCTCCACTTT
v_gene: TRBV15
j_gene: TRBJ1-6
abundance: many
len: 13
d_gene: NA

CDR3aa: CASSRMTGGLGEQYF
CDR3nt: TGTGCCAGCTCACGGATGACAGGGGGGTTGGGCGAGCAGTACTTC
v_gene: TRBV18
j_gene: TRBJ2-7
abundance: once
len: 15
d_gene: TRBD1

CDR3aa: CASSSRWNEQFF
CDR3nt: TGTGCCAGCAGCTCCAGGTGGAATGAGCAGTTCTTC
v_gene: TRBV7-2
j_gene: TRBJ2-1
abundance: NA
len: 12
d_gene: NA

CDR3aa: CASSYGGAFQETQYF
CDR3nt: TGTGCCAGCAGTTACGGGGGGGCCTTCCAAGAGACCCAGTACTTC
v_gene: TRBV6-5
j_gene: TRBJ2-5
abundance: NA
len: 15
d_gene: NA

CDR3aa: CAFGQGASGYTF
CDR3nt: TGTGCCTTCGGACAGGGGGCGAGTGGCTACACCTTC
v_gene: TRBV7-3
j_gene: TRBJ1-2
abundance: NA
len: 12
d_gene: TRBD1

CDR3aa: CASSQEPDNSPLHF
CDR3nt: TGTGCCAGCAGCCAAGAGCCAGATAATTCACCCCTCCACTTT
v_gene: TRBV14
j_gene: TRBJ1-6
abundance: NA
len: 14
d_gene: NA

CDR3aa: CSADREGDTQYF
CDR3nt: TGCAGCGCGGACAGGGAAGGAGATACGCAGTATTTT
v_gene: TRBV29-1
j_gene: TRBJ2-3
abundance: NA
len: 12
d_gene: TRBD1

CDR3aa: CASSFKGGTDTQYF
CDR3nt: TGCGCCAGCAGCTTCAAGGGAGGCACAGATACGCAGTATTTT
v_gene: TRBV5-1
j_gene: TRBJ2-3
abundance: many
len: 14
d_gene: NA

CDR3aa: CASSLVGAPSYGYTF
CDR3nt: TGTGCCAGCAGCTTAGTGGGGGCCCCCTCCTATGGCTACACCTTC
v_gene: TRBV11-3
j_gene: TRBJ1-2
abundance: NA
len: 15
d_gene: NA

CDR3aa: CASSLDPGRSPLHF
CDR3nt: TGCGCCAGCAGCTTGGATCCAGGGCGTTCACCCCTCCACTTT
v_gene: TRBV5-1
j_gene: TRBJ1-6
abundance: NA
len: 14
d_gene: NA

CDR3aa: CASSSRGGGTQYF
CDR3nt: TGTGCCAGCAGCTCCCGTGGGGGTGGGACCCAGTACTTC
v_gene: TRBV5-4
j_gene: TRBJ2-5
abundance: NA
len: 13
d_gene: NA

CDR3aa: CASRLQGSGEQYF
CDR3nt: TGTGCCAGCAGGTTGCAGGGGTCTGGAGAGCAGTACTTC
v_gene: TRBV5-4
j_gene: TRBJ2-7
abundance: NA
len: 13
d_gene: NA

CDR3aa: CASSLEYGTSGGIETQYF
CDR3nt: TGCGCCAGCAGCTTGGAATATGGGACTAGCGGGGGGATAGAGACCCAGTACTTC
v_gene: TRBV5-1
j_gene: TRBJ2-5
abundance: NA
len: 18
d_gene: TRBD2

CDR3aa: CASSFGQGADTQYF
CDR3nt: TGCGCCAGCAGCTTTGGACAGGGTGCAGATACGCAGTATTTT
v_gene: TRBV5-1
j_gene: TRBJ2-3
abundance: NA
len: 14
d_gene: TRBD1

CDR3aa: CASSLTGQGINGYTF
CDR3nt: TGTGCCAGCAGCCTTACGGGACAGGGGATCAATGGCTACACCTTC
v_gene: TRBV5-6
j_gene: TRBJ1-2
abundance: NA
len: 15
d_gene: TRBD1

CDR3aa: CASSLMGGPSSGANVLTF
CDR3nt: TGTGCCAGCAGCCTAATGGGGGGACCTTCCTCTGGGGCCAACGTCCTGACTTTC
v_gene: TRBV7-2
j_gene: TRBJ2-6
abundance: NA
len: 18
d_gene: NA

CDR3aa: CASSLAGTGMADTQYF
CDR3nt: TGCGCCAGCAGCTTGGCCGGGACAGGGATGGCAGATACGCAGTATTTT
v_gene: TRBV5-1
j_gene: TRBJ2-3
abundance: NA
len: 16
d_gene: TRBD1

CDR3aa: CASSFLLRTDTQYF
CDR3nt: TGTGCCAGCAGCTTCCTACTCCGCACAGATACGCAGTATTTT
v_gene: TRBV7-9
j_gene: TRBJ2-3
abundance: NA
len: 14
d_gene: NA

CDR3aa: CASSLAKSRWNYGYTF
CDR3nt: TGTGCCAGCAGCTTGGCCAAATCTCGGTGGAACTATGGCTACACCTTC
v_gene: TRBV5-6
j_gene: TRBJ1-2
abundance: few
len: 16
d_gene: NA

CDR3aa: CASSLFPGAQYGYTF
CDR3nt: TGTGCCAGCAGTTTATTTCCGGGGGCTCAGTATGGCTACACCTTC
v_gene: TRBV28
j_gene: TRBJ1-2
abundance: many
len: 15
d_gene: NA

CDR3aa: CASSMTVLEGLSSYNSPLHF
CDR3nt: TGTGCCAGTAGTATGACCGTACTGGAGGGACTAAGCTCCTATAATTCACCCCTCCACTTT
v_gene: TRBV19
j_gene: TRBJ1-6
abundance: NA
len: 20
d_gene: NA

CDR3aa: CASSEEANSDTQYF
CDR3nt: TGTGCCAGCAGTGAAGAGGCAAACTCAGATACGCAGTATTTT
v_gene: TRBV2
j_gene: TRBJ2-3
abundance: NA
len: 14
d_gene: NA

CDR3aa: CASSLQGTTDTQYF
CDR3nt: TGCGCCAGCAGCTTGCAGGGCACGACAGATACGCAGTATTTT
v_gene: TRBV5-1
j_gene: TRBJ2-3
abundance: NA
len: 14
d_gene: NA

CDR3aa: CASTRGEVLSYEQYF
CDR3nt: TGTGCCAGCACCAGAGGAGAGGTGCTCTCCTACGAGCAGTACTTC
v_gene: TRBV5-6
j_gene: TRBJ2-7
abundance: many
len: 15
d_gene: NA

CDR3aa: CAIRALGGALSSSGTEAFF
CDR3nt: TGTGCCATCAGGGCCCTGGGGGGCGCCCTCTCCTCTAGCGGTACTGAAGCTTTCTTT
v_gene: TRBV10-3
j_gene: TRBJ1-1
abundance: NA
len: 19
d_gene: NA

CDR3aa: CASSWQVINEKLFF
CDR3nt: TGTGCCAGCAGTTGGCAAGTTATTAATGAAAAACTGTTTTTT
v_gene: TRBV28
j_gene: TRBJ1-4
abundance: NA
len: 14
d_gene: NA

CDR3aa: CASSFSTGGNTEAFF
CDR3nt: TGTGCCAGCAGCTTCTCGACAGGGGGGAACACTGAAGCTTTCTTT
v_gene: TRBV5-4
j_gene: TRBJ1-1
abundance: NA
len: 15
d_gene: TRBD1

CDR3aa: CASSLTGGAETQYF
CDR3nt: TGTGCCAGCAGCTTAACAGGGGGCGCAGAGACCCAGTACTTC
v_gene: TRBV7-9
j_gene: TRBJ2-5
abundance: NA
len: 14
d_gene: TRBD1

CDR3aa: CASSLGSEVAPQHF
CDR3nt: TGTGCCAGCAGCTTAGGTTCGGAAGTTGCACCCCAGCATTTT
v_gene: TRBV7-9
j_gene: TRBJ1-5
abundance: few
len: 14
d_gene: NA

CDR3aa: CASRVISITDTQYF
CDR3nt: TGTGCCAGCCGGGTAATTTCTATCACAGATACGCAGTATTTT
v_gene: TRBV6-1
j_gene: TRBJ2-3
abundance: NA
len: 14
d_gene: NA

CDR3aa: CASSLPQGVGRAQHF
CDR3nt: TGTGCCAGCAGTTTACCCCAGGGGGTCGGGCGGGCCCAGCATTTT
v_gene: TRBV28
j_gene: TRBJ1-5
abundance: NA
len: 15
d_gene: TRBD1

CDR3aa: CASTSPGAGQGADGYTF
CDR3nt: TGTGCCAGCACCTCACCGGGGGCGGGACAGGGGGCTGATGGCTACACCTTC
v_gene: TRBV28
j_gene: TRBJ1-2
abundance: NA
len: 17
d_gene: TRBD1

CDR3aa: CSAPDAPEAFF
CDR3nt: TGCAGTGCTCCGGACGCCCCTGAAGCTTTCTTT
v_gene: TRBV20-1
j_gene: TRBJ1-1
abundance: many
len: 11
d_gene: NA

CDR3aa: CASSDAGPGLAEQYF
CDR3nt: TGTGCCAGCAGTGATGCGGGACCAGGTTTGGCTGAGCAGTACTTC
v_gene: TRBV25-1
j_gene: TRBJ2-7
abundance: NA
len: 15
d_gene: NA

CDR3aa: CASSFTSGNIQYF
CDR3nt: TGTGCCAGCAGCTTTACTAGCGGAAACATTCAGTACTTC
v_gene: TRBV11-3
j_gene: TRBJ2-4
abundance: NA
len: 13
d_gene: TRBD2

CDR3aa: CASTITGTGTYEQYF
CDR3nt: TGTGCCAGCACCATAACCGGGACAGGGACCTACGAGCAGTACTTC
v_gene: TRBV2
j_gene: TRBJ2-7
abundance: NA
len: 15
d_gene: TRBD1

CDR3aa: CASSSSGDSAARETQYF
CDR3nt: TGTGCCAGCAGCTCCTCGGGGGACAGCGCCGCACGTGAGACCCAGTACTTC
v_gene: TRBV7-9
j_gene: TRBJ2-5
abundance: NA
len: 17
d_gene: NA

CDR3aa: CASSLAGDRSSYNEQFF
CDR3nt: TGTGCCAGCAGCTTAGCCGGGGACCGCAGCTCCTACAATGAGCAGTTCTTC
v_gene: TRBV11-3
j_gene: TRBJ2-1
abundance: NA
len: 17
d_gene: NA